This T cell receptor (beta chain) was captured by sequencing in a study of identical twins. As concerns this clonotype: Its cognate antigen is unknown.

CDR1 and CDR2 from the germline V gene are DFQATT and SNEGSKA (reference sequence). This CDR3 comprises 16 residues. The J segment lost 6 bases and the V segment lost 0 bases, leaving 8 bases of the junction unmatched. General study findings and limits: Potential partial confounding of zero-insertion analyses by invariant MAIT and iNKT cells was noted. Within cord blood, abundant beta clonotypes carried fewer insertions, but memory repertoires showed no such trend. Out-of-frame alpha sequences that twins shared showed excess low generation probability.

A universal primer site was added by template switching, and unique molecular identifiers were carried by the cDNA. TCRdb processed the 5' RACE reads anew with MiXCR; each CDR3 protein has one entry. The repertoire has hundreds of thousands of distinct CDR3 sequences, around a tenth of them found once; the top ten carry 5% to 5.5%. The TCR originated in a young woman in good health. Sequenced material: memory (CD45RO+) T cells sorted from blood. The chain is built from TRBV20-1 and TRBJ2-3; 11 bases fit TRBD2. In DNA form, the CDR3 reads TGCAGTGCTAGAGATCTCCTAGCGGGGGGCTGGGATACGCAGTATTTT. It encodes CSARDLLAGGWDTQYF.